Shown below are 19 T cell receptor beta chains from a single sample sequenced in a study of blood T cell repertoires in COVID-19 (TCRdb year 2020). Libraries were prepared through the immunoSEQ multiplex PCR assay. The table comes from immuneACCESS by way of TCRdb, which keeps in-frame sequences with V and J called. Part of the clones is missing from these tables; in studies checked, under half for an unresolved V gene and the rest for unknown reasons. Counted in this sample were 9,500 to 15,000 clones; 73% of them appeared once. In total, the top ten clones hold about 30% of the sample. Sequenced material: peripheral blood. The origin of the receptors is a human donor in a cohort sampled during active COVID-19.

The V call is TRBV4-3, the J call TRBJ2-3; TRBD2 matches 10 bases. Germline loops: CDR1 LGHNA, CDR2 YSLEER. V was clipped by 0 bases and J by 7 bases; unmatched bases: 10. The CDR3 is made up of 17 amino acids. This CDR3 is CASSQDGSGRPRNTQYF. In DNA, the CDR3 is TGCGCCAGCAGCCAAGATGGTAGCGGGAGGCCTCGGAATACGCAGTATTTT.

The V gene is TRBV6-5, the J gene TRBJ1-3; D is ambiguous. The germline V and J ends were trimmed by 2 bases and 4 bases, with 12 bases remaining between them. The length of the CDR3 is 15 residues. Germline lookup yields CDR1 MNHEY and CDR2 SVGAGI. As DNA, the CDR3 is TGTGCCAGCAGTTACAGGACTCCGGCCGGAAACACCATATATTTT. Protein sequence: CASSYRTPAGNTIYF.

The rearrangement joins TRBV27 to TRBJ2-3, with D perhaps matching TRBD1 (6 bases). Germline assignment: CDR1 MNHEY and CDR2 SMNVEV (reference sequence). The CDR3 extends over 15 amino acids. Trimming cost V 6 bases and J 5 bases, with 18 bases left between them. DNA of the CDR3: TGTGCCAGCAGGACCCGAAGGGGGACGCGAGATACGCAGTATTTT. As protein: CASRTRRGTRDTQYF.

This clone appeared a few times. The rearrangement joins TRBV7-9 to TRBJ1-2; 9 bases line up with TRBD1. The CDR3 runs to 14 residues. The V segment lost 6 bases and the J segment 2 bases; nucleotides outside the gene matches: 4. The germline V gene encodes CDR1 SEHNR and CDR2 FQNEAQ (reference sequence). The CDR3 region is CASSDRGSNYGYTF. The CDR3 DNA follows: TGTGCCAGCAGTGACAGGGGGTCAAACTATGGCTACACCTTC.

This chain connects TRBV5-1 to TRBJ2-5; 7 bases map to TRBD2. Trimming removed 0 bases from V and 5 bases from J; junction bases left unmatched: 13. CDR3 length: 17 residues. Germline V gene sequence: CDR1 SGHRS, CDR2 YFSETQ. CDR3 sequence (DNA): TGCGCCAGCAGCTTGGCCGGTAGCCTAGCGGTTGCGGAGACCCAGTACTTC. This gives the protein CASSLAGSLAVAETQYF. The full variable domain, completed using reference TRBV5-1 and TRBJ2-5, is KAGVTQTPRYLIKTRGQQVTLSCSPISGHRSVSWYQQTPGQGLQFLFEYFSETQRNKGNFPGRFSGRQFSNSRSEMNVSTLELGDSALYLCASSLAGSLAVAETQYFGPGTRLLVL.

V gene TRBV4-1 combines with J gene TRBJ2-7, with D perhaps matching TRBD2 (6 bases). Germline V gene lookup returns CDR1 MGHRA and CDR2 YSYEKL. The length of the CDR3 is 14 residues. V was pared by 0 bases and J by 7 bases, with 13 bases between. The CDR3 DNA reads TGCGCCAGCAGCCAAGATGGGGGGATACGGGAGCAGTACTTC. The encoded protein is CASSQDGGIREQYF.

This chain uses TRBV5-5 with TRBJ2-7, with TRBD1 identical over 7 bases. This CDR3 is built from 16 residues. In germline, CDR1 is SGHKS, CDR2 YYEKEE (reference sequence). After removal of 1 base from V and 0 bases from J, the junction contained 7 bases not matched to a gene. CDR3 protein: CASSLKTGANSYEQYF. As DNA, the CDR3 is TGTGCCAGCAGCTTGAAAACAGGGGCCAACTCCTACGAGCAGTACTTC.

The chain carries TRBV30 and TRBJ1-2; maybe TRBD1 (5 bases). Germline V CDR1 and CDR2: GTSNPN, SVGIG (reference sequence). Trimming pared 4 bases from V and 0 bases from J, leaving 12 bases between. CDR3 length: 14 residues. The CDR3 DNA is TGTGCCTGGACAGGGTACCTAACTAACTATGGCTACACCTTC. It specifies CAWTGYLTNYGYTF.

The V call is TRBV28, the J call TRBJ1-1; TRBD1 matches at 7 bases. V gave up 9 bases and J gave up 0 bases; unmatched junction bases: 13. This CDR3 contains 16 residues. Germline V gene data show CDR1 as MDHEN and CDR2 as SYDVKM. The CDR3 sequence: CASRPRDSPMNTEAFF. Written as DNA, the CDR3 is TGTGCCAGTCGCCCTCGGGACAGCCCCATGAACACTGAAGCTTTCTTT.

The rearrangement joins TRBV23-1 to TRBJ2-7, with 7 nucleotides matching TRBD1. TRBV23-1 is an ORF for which the function is uncertain. Trimming at V came to 0 bases and at J to 2 bases, leaving 4 bases not matched to a gene. The CDR3 runs to 15 residues. The CDR3 bases are TGCGCCAGCAGTCAATCGAGCCAGGGGGCCTACGAGCAGTACTTC. This translates into CASSQSSQGAYEQYF.

This clone was observed a single time. The chain uses TRBV5-1 and TRBJ2-7; D uncertain. Germline V gives CDR1 SGHRS, CDR2 YFSETQ. The ends were cut back, 0 bases at V and 2 bases at J, with 9 bases in the middle. This CDR3 spans 14 amino acids. CDR3 DNA: TGCGCCAGCAGCTTGGTAGTGCTTCCCTACGAGCAGTACTTC. Its translation: CASSLVVLPYEQYF.

The chain recombines TRBV18 with TRBJ1-1; D call uncertain. Germline V gene lookup returns CDR1 KGHSH and CDR2 LQKENI. The CDR3 covers 15 residues. V lost 2 bases and J lost 0, with 10 bases in between. CDR3 DNA sequence: TGTGCCAGCTCACCAGTTCAGGCGATGAACACTGAAGCTTTCTTT. As protein: CASSPVQAMNTEAFF. The full variable domain, rest sourced from reference TRBV18 and TRBJ1-1, is NAGVMQNPRHLVRRRGQEARLRCSPMKGHSHVYWYRQLPEEGLKFMVYLQKENIIDESGMPKERFSAEFPKEGPSILRIQQVVRGDSAAYFCASSPVQAMNTEAFFGQGTRLTVV.

J is TRBJ2-5 and V is TRBV9, with a weak D call TRBD2 (6 bases). This CDR3 spans 13 amino acids. V lost 3 bases, J lost 7 bases, and 13 bases lay in between. The germline CDR1 and CDR2 sequences are SGDLS and YYNGEE. CDR3 sequence reads: CASSGGVLGTQYF. The CDR3 DNA is TGTGCCAGCAGCGGCGGGGTGCTCGGGACCCAGTACTTC.

The chain has TRBV6-6 and TRBJ2-3; weak D call: TRBD2 (6 bases). The CDR3 is 15 amino acids. V shed 0 bases and J shed 7 bases, with 14 bases lying between them. From germline, CDR1 is MNHNY and CDR2 SVGAGI (reference sequence). The DNA of the CDR3 is TGTGCCAGCAGTTACTCGGGCTACCGGGGGAATACGCAGTATTTT. Translated, it gives CASSYSGYRGNTQYF.

The CDR3 loop is CASGPQETQYF. CDR3 DNA sequence: TGTGCCAGCGGCCCCCAAGAGACCCAGTACTTC. The chain is built from TRBV6-6 and TRBJ2-5, with no clear D. The CDR3 length is 11 residues. CDR1 and CDR2 from the germline V gene are MNHNY and SVGAGI (reference sequence). V lost 8 bases and J lost 1, with 5 bases in between.

The chain recombines TRBV11-3 with TRBJ1-2, with D unclear. The CDR3 runs 11 residues. Germline CDR1 and CDR2: SGHNT and YENEEA. Trimming stripped 7 bases from V and 7 bases from J, with 10 bases between. The CDR3 bases are TGTGCCAGCATAACAGCGGCTGGCTACACCTTC. It yields the protein CASITAAGYTF.

This chain links TRBV7-2 with TRBJ2-2; D call uncertain. The CDR3 sequence is 15 residues long. The germline V gene has CDR1 SGHTA and CDR2 FQGNSA. Trimming took off 1 base at V and 7 bases at J, with 13 bases between the two ends. CDR3 nucleotides: TGTGCCAGCAGCTTAGTGGTGGCGTCGGGCGGGGAGCTGTTTTTT. Protein sequence: CASSLVVASGGELFF.

This chain uses TRBV18 with TRBJ2-5; possibly TRBD2 for D (6 bases). Germline V CDR1 and CDR2: KGHSH, LQKENI. This CDR3 is 14 amino acids long. V was trimmed by 3 bases and J by 5 bases, leaving 13 bases between them. CDR3 in DNA: TGTGCCAGCTCACCGGGACTTCCGTCTGAGACCCAGTACTTC. It translates to CASSPGLPSETQYF.

This clone is medium-sized. The chain carries TRBV6-5 and TRBJ2-7; tentative D call: TRBD1 (5 bases). The V end lost 7 bases, the J end lost 2 bases, and 18 bases lay between the germline ends. This CDR3 region has 15 residues. Germline CDR1 MNHEY, CDR2 SVGAGI. DNA of the CDR3: TGTGCCAGCAAGAAAGTTGTCCAGGGCACCTACGAGCAGTACTTC. This translates into CASKKVVQGTYEQYF.